This T cell receptor beta chain was captured in a study of blood T cell repertoires in COVID-19 (dated by TCRdb to between 2020 and 2021). Turning to the overall study: The collaborator samples originated in the United States, Italy and Spain and spanned the acute and convalescent phases of COVID-19. The material from the prospective study consisted of cDNA or gDNA derived from T cells, B-cell-depleted T cells, or PBMCs. Subjects who had been exposed to COVID-19, were actively infected with it, or had recovered from it provided the deeply sampled blood TCRbeta repertoires that made up the dataset. The repertoires were released in a freely available public database meant as a resource for research on the immune response to SARS-CoV-2. Samples were obtained from the ongoing ImmuneRACE study (first 160 participants) and from 1,000 to 1,500 subjects provided by 6 global collaborators. The sample metadata nearly always contained a de-identified subject ID, COVID-19 status, age in years and sex. HLA class I and class II types, where available, came from metadata supplied by the sample provider rather than from assay-based typing. Study-wide conclusions, independent of this receptor: The quantity of clinical and demographic metadata differed by source and by participant and was supplied without curation.

The immunoSEQ Assay, a bias-controlled multiplex PCR, was used to amplify TCRbeta CDR3 regions from genomic DNA. As for the authors' bioinformatics: Nucleated cell counts per sample were estimated from amplification of reference gene primers within the assay. Sequence reads were collapsed and filtered to measure the absolute abundance of every unique TCRbeta CDR3 rearrangement. For each sample, productive Simpson clonality was calculated as the square root of Simpson's diversity index over productive rearrangements. Imported from immuneACCESS, the table was reduced by TCRdb to in-frame sequences with V and J called. These copies leave out some clones; in studies compared against another copy, an unresolved V gene accounts for under half, and the cause of the remainder is not known. That table furnishes V, J and clone size, whereas the DNA furnished D and trimming. In all, the sample holds roughly 380,000 clones, and 87% of those were seen once. The top ten constitute 1% to 1.5% of the sample.

This clone was detected a few times. Its target antigen remains unknown. Base-call qualities are not available, and no considerably larger clone is one nucleotide away. Participants in the prospective study were enrolled through a virtual design, were aged roughly 18 to 100 years, and lived in 20 to 30 United States geographic areas. In the prospective study, cohorts were assigned on the basis of participant-reported clinical history obtained from a screening survey and a study questionnaire. Recovered participants in ImmuneRACE Cohort 3 were defined by two consecutive negative NP/OP PCR tests, clearance by a healthcare professional, or resolution of symptoms. In the prospective study, whole blood, serum and a nasopharyngeal or oropharyngeal swab were collected from each participant by mobile phlebotomists. Over a roughly 2-month period, participants in the prospective study had the option of providing additional blood draws and questionnaires. Before DNA extraction, prospective study blood samples were shipped either frozen or at room temperature.

V is reduced by 4 bases and J by 5 bases, leaving a spacing of 9 bases between them. The CDR3 sequence holds 14 residues, the cysteine and phenylalanine included. Of all the DNA, just the CDR3 is kept, 42 bases in frame from base 1. CDR1 is given as MGHDK and CDR2 as SYGVNS, both from the germline V gene. Sample: PBMCs or T cells enriched from blood (not recorded which). The rearranged chain carries TRBV25-1 and TRBJ1-6, with the D gene not confidently named. This clonotype was obtained from a man aged 30 to 45 who had recovered from COVID-19. The DNA reads TGTGCCAGCAGTGTCCTTTATGATAATTCACCCCTCCACTTT. Its amino acids are CASSVLYDNSPLHF.